The sample holds a few counts of the clone carrying this TCR beta chain. Its target is unknown. The junction shows a germline mismatch at one end, possibly a read error. The data derive from a study of T cells in Graves' hyperthyroidism and ophthalmopathy. Recently diagnosed hyperthyroidism of less than 2 months' duration affected patients aged 18 to 65. PBMCs stemmed from under 11 ml fresh peripheral blood. Study results and caveats: Separating ophthalmopathy from stable hyperthyroidism was achieved by a 13 V-J model.

Amplified TCR beta CDR3 regions came from RNA transcripts. The HTBI primer set served for first-round RT-PCR of the TCR CDR3. TCRdb passed the multiplex PCR reads through MiXCR, listing each CDR3 protein once. This sample carries hundreds of thousands of distinct CDR3 sequences, more than 15% of them seen once, and the ten largest clones take just under 8%. The CDR3 extends over 15 amino acids. Germline V gene sequence: CDR1 MNHEY, CDR2 SVGEGT. The sample comprised blood. The chain couples TRBV6-2 or TRBV6-3 to TRBJ2-7; 12 bases fit TRBD2. The sequence was collected from a woman between 18 and 29 years old with Graves' hyperthyroidism. The DNA of the CDR3 is TGTGCCAGCACTTACGAGGGACTAGCGGGCTACGAGCAGTACTTC. Translation: CASTYEGLAGYEQYF.